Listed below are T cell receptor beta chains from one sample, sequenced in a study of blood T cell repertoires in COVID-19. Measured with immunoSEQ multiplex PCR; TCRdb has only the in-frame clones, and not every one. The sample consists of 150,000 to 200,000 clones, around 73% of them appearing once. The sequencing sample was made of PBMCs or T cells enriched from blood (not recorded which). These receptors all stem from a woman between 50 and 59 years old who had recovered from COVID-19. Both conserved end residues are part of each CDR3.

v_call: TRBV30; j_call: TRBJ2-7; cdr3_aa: CAWSPGGLAYEQYF
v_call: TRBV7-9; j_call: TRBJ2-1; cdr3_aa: CASSYPGLAGSNEQFF
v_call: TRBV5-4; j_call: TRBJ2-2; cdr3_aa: CASSLGRGATPTGELFF
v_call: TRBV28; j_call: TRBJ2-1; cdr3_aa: CASSFTLSSYNEQFF
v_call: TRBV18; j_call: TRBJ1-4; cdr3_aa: CASSPRGTSEKLFF
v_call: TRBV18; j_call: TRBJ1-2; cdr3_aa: CASSPRETYGGDTF
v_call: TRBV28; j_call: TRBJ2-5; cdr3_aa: CASSFPQRIQETQYF
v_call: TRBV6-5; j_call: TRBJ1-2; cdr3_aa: CASSRTGVDGYTF
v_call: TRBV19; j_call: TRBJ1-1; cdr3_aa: CASRRDRGRGEAFF
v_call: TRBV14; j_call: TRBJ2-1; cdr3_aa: CASSLTGTGDYNEQFF
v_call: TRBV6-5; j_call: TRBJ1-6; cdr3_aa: CASSYPMDTGSPLHF
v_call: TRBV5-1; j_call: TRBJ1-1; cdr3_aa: CASSPRDRGRGTEAFF
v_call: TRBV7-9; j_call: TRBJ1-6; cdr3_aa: CASSLYPGNSPLHF
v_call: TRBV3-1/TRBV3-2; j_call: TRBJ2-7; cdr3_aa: CASSQAWASSYEQYF
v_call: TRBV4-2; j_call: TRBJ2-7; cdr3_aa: CASSQGPASFHEQYF
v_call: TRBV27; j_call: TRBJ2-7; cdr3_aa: CASSPSAGGYEQYF
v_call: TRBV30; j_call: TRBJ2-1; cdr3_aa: CAWTLSDEQFF
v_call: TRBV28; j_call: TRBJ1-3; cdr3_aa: CASSFVTGSSGNTIYF
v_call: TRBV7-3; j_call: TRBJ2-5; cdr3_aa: CASSFRGQETQYF
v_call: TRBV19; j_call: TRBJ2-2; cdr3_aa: CASSMPGDRRNGGELFF